The next 6 T cell receptor beta chains were all read from a single sample in a study of T cells in localized non-small cell lung cancer. The method was immunoSEQ multiplex PCR; TCRdb's version includes in-frame clones alone and lacks a portion of them. The sample holds about 77,000 clones, 88% seen once. The starting material was peripheral blood, obtained before any cancer treatment. All receptors derive from a woman aged 40-70 years with stage I squamous cell lung carcinoma.

This chain uses TRBV29-1 with TRBJ1-1; D gene uncertain. The CDR3 is made up of 14 amino acids. V shed 4 bases and J shed 2 bases, with 14 bases lying between them. CDR1 SQVTM and CDR2 ANQGSEA come from the germline V gene. The CDR3 DNA reads TGCAGCGTTGGACGGAGGAGTCTAAACACTGAAGCTTTCTTT. It codes for CSVGRRSLNTEAFF.

The V gene is TRBV10-3, the J gene TRBJ2-3; possible D gene TRBD2, 5 bases. Trimming took 6 bases from V and 4 from J, leaving 17 bases between them. The V gene's germline CDR1 is ENHRY and CDR2 SYGVKD. The length of the CDR3 is 15 residues. Here the CDR3 reads CAIRENSLGADTQYF. CDR3 sequence (DNA): TGTGCCATCAGGGAGAACTCACTAGGCGCAGATACGCAGTATTTT.

The chain combines TRBV5-4 with TRBJ1-2; TRBD1 is a possible D gene (5 bases). The germline V and J ends were trimmed by 4 bases and 6 bases, with 16 bases remaining between them. Germline V gene data show CDR1 as SGHNT and CDR2 as YYREEE (reference sequence). The CDR3 has 14 amino acids. Here the CDR3 DNA reads TGTGCCAGCAGCGCCCGCTGGGGGTTAGATGGCTACACCTTC. This encodes CASSARWGLDGYTF.

This rearrangement joins TRBV27 to TRBJ1-1; D remains unclear. V was trimmed by 2 bases and J by 1 base, leaving 8 bases between them. In germline, CDR1 is MNHEY, CDR2 SMNVEV (reference sequence). The length of the CDR3 is 14 residues. CDR3 residues: CASSLVPGNTEAFF. CDR3 nucleotide sequence: TGTGCCAGCAGTTTAGTGCCGGGGAACACTGAAGCTTTCTTT.

This clone was recorded only once. In DNA form, the CDR3 reads TGCAGCGTTGGCGGTAGCAATCAGCCCCAGCATTTT. Protein sequence: CSVGGSNQPQHF. The chain joins TRBV29-1 to TRBJ1-5; D ambiguous. V was pared by 4 bases and J by 0 bases, with 4 bases between. Germline V CDR1 and CDR2: SQVTM, ANQGSEA. The CDR3 sequence is 12 residues long.

The chain is built from TRBV6-5 and TRBJ2-5; D uncertain. The CDR3 totals 10 residues. In germline, CDR1 is MNHEY, CDR2 SVGAGI. V lost 8 bases to trimming and J lost 0 bases, with 1 base between them. The CDR3 sequence is CASHQETQYF. The CDR3 region has the DNA TGTGCCAGCCACCAAGAGACCCAGTACTTC.